A single sample gave rise to the 8 T cell receptor beta chains below, sequenced in a study of blood T cell repertoires in COVID-19 (dated by TCRdb to the early 2020s). Receptors were amplified or captured by the immunoSEQ multiplex PCR assay. TCRdb took this table from immuneACCESS and kept in-frame rearrangements with V and J called. Such tables lack part of the clones; where checked against another copy, unresolved V genes explain under half of the gap, and the rest is unexplained. Present in this sample are 200,000 to 250,000 clones, roughly four fifths of which were seen just once. The ten biggest clones cover roughly 2% of the sample. Sequenced material: peripheral blood. These receptors were taken from a man aged 25 to 45 who had recovered from COVID-19.

The chain employs TRBV10-1 and TRBJ2-1; D is possibly TRBD2 (6 bases). V was shortened by 4 bases and J by 5 bases, with 12 bases between the two germline ends. Germline V gene sequence: CDR1 WNHNN, CDR2 SYGVQD (reference sequence). The CDR3 has 14 residues. CDR3 nucleotides: TGCGCCAGCAGTGGACTAGGGAGAGACAATGAGCAGTTCTTC. Translation: CASSGLGRDNEQFF.

The chain joins TRBV14 to TRBJ2-7, with D tentatively TRBD2 (5 bases). V lost 4 bases and J 6 bases, leaving 7 bases between the germline ends. CDR3 length equals 11 residues. Germline CDR1 and CDR2: SGHDN and FVKESK. CDR3 sequence (DNA): TGTGCCAGCAGCCGGGGAGTCGAGCAGTACTTC. This sequence encodes CASSRGVEQYF.

This clone was seen once. The CDR3 reads CASSLGGVPSTGELFF. CDR3 in DNA: TGTGCCAGCAGCTTAGGGGGCGTCCCTTCGACCGGGGAGCTGTTTTTT. The chain links TRBV7-3 to TRBJ2-2; D might be TRBD1 (6 bases). Per germline, CDR1 SGHTA and CDR2 FQGTGA. The CDR3 runs to 16 residues. Trimming took 2 bases from V and 5 from J, leaving 15 bases between them.

The J gene is TRBJ1-6, the V gene TRBV7-9; D may be TRBD1 (6 bases). The CDR3 is 14 residues long. The germline V gene encodes CDR1 SEHNR and CDR2 FQNEAQ (reference sequence). The V and J ends lost 3 bases and 8 bases respectively, with 11 bases between them. CDR3 amino acids: CASSLRGSDSPLHF. CDR3 nucleotide sequence: TGTGCCAGCAGCTTGAGGGGGTCGGATTCACCCCTCCACTTT.

This clone has a single count. This chain joins TRBV2 and TRBJ2-1; D is ambiguous. V lost 9 bases and J 8 bases, leaving 8 bases between the germline ends. The germline CDR1 and CDR2 sequences are SNHLY and FYNNEI. The CDR3 totals 10 residues. CDR3 loop: CASVSYEQFF. The CDR3 DNA follows: TGTGCCAGTGTCTCGTATGAGCAGTTCTTC. Using reference TRBV2 and TRBJ2-1 for the parts outside the CDR3, the full variable domain is EPEVTQTPSHQVTQMGQEVILRCVPISNHLYFYWYRQILGQKVEFLVSFYNNEISEKSEIFDDQFSVERPDGSNFTLKIRSTKLEDSAMYFCASVSYEQFFGPGTRLTVL.

The chain recombines TRBV11-2 with TRBJ2-1, with TRBD1 as a possible D gene (5 bases). The germline V gene encodes CDR1 SGHAT and CDR2 FQNNGV. Trimming took off 1 base at V and 4 bases at J, with 14 bases between the two ends. This CDR3 contains 16 residues. CDR3 nucleotides: TGTGCCAGCAGCTTAGTCGGCAGGGTTATGTACAATGAGCAGTTCTTC. Translating gives CASSLVGRVMYNEQFF.

The chain's CDR3 is CASSISRGNSPLHF. The DNA for the CDR3 is TGTGCCAGTAGTATCTCTCGCGGAAATTCACCCCTCCACTTT. The J gene is TRBJ1-6, the V gene TRBV19; D not resolved. CDR3 length: 14 residues. The ends were cut back, 3 bases at V and 7 bases at J, with 10 bases in the middle. Germline CDR1 and CDR2: LNHDA and SQIVND (reference sequence).

This clone was detected only a few times. The gene calls are TRBV18 and TRBJ2-7, with D perhaps TRBD2 (5 bases). Germline V gives CDR1 KGHSH, CDR2 LQKENI. CDR3 length equals 12 residues. Trimming stripped 8 bases from V and 3 bases from J, with 11 bases between. CDR3 sequence (DNA): TGTGCCAGCCGGGGTCCAAACTACGAGCAGTACGTC. It encodes CASRGPNYEQYV.